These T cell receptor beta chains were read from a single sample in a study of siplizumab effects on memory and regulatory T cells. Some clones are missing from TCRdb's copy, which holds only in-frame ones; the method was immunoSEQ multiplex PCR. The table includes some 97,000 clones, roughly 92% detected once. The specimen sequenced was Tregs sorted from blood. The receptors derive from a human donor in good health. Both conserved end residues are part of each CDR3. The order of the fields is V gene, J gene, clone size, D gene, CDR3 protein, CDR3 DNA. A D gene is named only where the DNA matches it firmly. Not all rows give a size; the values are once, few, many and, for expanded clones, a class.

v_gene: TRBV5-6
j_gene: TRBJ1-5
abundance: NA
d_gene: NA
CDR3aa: CASSLFGRYNQPQHF
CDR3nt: TGTGCCAGCAGCTTGTTCGGCCGCTACAATCAGCCCCAGCATTTT

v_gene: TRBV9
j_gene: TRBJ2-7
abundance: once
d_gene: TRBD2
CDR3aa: CASSVGTSGLLSYEQYF
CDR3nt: TGTGCCAGCAGCGTAGGGACTAGCGGCCTACTCTCCTACGAGCAGTACTTC

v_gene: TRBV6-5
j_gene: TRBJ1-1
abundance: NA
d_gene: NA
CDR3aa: CASSSGTRRAFF
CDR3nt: TGTGCCAGCAGTTCCGGGACACGCCGGGCTTTCTTT

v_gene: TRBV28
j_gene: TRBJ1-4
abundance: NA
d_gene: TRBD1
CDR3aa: CASSLWGQGNEKLFF
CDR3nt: TGTGCCAGCAGTTTGTGGGGACAGGGTAATGAAAAACTGTTTTTT

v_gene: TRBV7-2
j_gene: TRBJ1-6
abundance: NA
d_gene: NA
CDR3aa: CASSLYGNSPLHF
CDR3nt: TGTGCCAGCAGCTTATACGGAAATTCACCCCTCCACTTT

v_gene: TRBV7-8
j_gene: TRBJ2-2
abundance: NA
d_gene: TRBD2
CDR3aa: CASSLRTSGRISPGTGELFF
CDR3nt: TGTGCCAGCAGCCTCCGGACTAGCGGGAGGATCAGCCCGGGCACCGGGGAGCTGTTTTTT

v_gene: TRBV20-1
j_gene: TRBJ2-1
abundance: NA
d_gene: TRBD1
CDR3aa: CSASDRGQFF
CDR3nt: TGCAGTGCTTCAGACAGGGGGCAGTTCTTC

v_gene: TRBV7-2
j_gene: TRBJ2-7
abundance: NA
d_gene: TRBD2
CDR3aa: CASSLALAGGPYEQYF
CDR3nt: TGTGCCAGCAGCTTAGCTCTAGCGGGAGGGCCTTACGAGCAGTACTTC

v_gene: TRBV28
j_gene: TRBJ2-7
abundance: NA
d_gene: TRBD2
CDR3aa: CASSFGRPYEQYF
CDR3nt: TGTGCCAGCAGTTTCGGGAGGCCCTACGAGCAGTACTTC

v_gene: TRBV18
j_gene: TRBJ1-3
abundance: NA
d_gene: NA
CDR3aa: CASYRESSGNTIYF
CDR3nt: TGTGCCAGTTACAGGGAATCCTCTGGAAACACCATATATTTT

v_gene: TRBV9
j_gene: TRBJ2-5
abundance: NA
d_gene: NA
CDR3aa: CASSVDSGQETQYF
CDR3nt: TGTGCCAGCAGCGTAGATAGCGGACAAGAGACCCAGTACTTC

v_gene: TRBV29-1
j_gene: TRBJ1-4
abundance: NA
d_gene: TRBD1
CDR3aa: CSVSGGTGGNEKLFF
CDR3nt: TGCAGCGTCTCTGGCGGGACAGGGGGAAATGAAAAACTGTTTTTT

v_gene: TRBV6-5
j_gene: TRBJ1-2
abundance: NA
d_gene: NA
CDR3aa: CASSYGYGYTF
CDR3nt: TGTGCCAGCAGTTATGGCTATGGCTACACCTTC

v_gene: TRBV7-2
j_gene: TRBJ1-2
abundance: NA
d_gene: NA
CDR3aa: CASSFGPVDGYTF
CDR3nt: TGTGCCAGCAGCTTCGGTCCCGTCGATGGCTACACCTTC

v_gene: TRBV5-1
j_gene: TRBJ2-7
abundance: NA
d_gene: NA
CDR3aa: CASSLGPSRDYEQYF
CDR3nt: TGCGCCAGCAGCCTAGGACCCTCAAGGGACTACGAGCAGTACTTC

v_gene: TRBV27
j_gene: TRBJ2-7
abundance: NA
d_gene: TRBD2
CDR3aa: CASSLLAGNFYEQYF
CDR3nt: TGTGCCAGCAGTTTACTAGCGGGGAACTTCTACGAGCAGTACTTC

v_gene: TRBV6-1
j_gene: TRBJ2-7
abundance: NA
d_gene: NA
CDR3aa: CASSVNRIYEQYF
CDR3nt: TGTGCCAGCAGTGTGAACAGAATCTACGAGCAGTACTTC

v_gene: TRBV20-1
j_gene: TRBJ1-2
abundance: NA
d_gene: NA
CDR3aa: CSAGQNYGYTF
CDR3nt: TGCAGTGCTGGACAAAACTATGGCTACACCTTC

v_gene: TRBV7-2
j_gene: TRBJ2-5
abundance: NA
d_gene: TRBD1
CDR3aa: CASSLGTGGSPSYF
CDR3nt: TGTGCCAGCAGCTTGGGCACAGGGGGCTCCCCTTCGTACTTC

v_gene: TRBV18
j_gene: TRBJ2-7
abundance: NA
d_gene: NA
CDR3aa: CASSRGPGGPEQYF
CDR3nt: TGTGCCAGCTCACGGGGACCCGGAGGTCCGGAGCAGTACTTC